This TCR beta chain was captured in a study of spatial heterogeneity in lung cancer. The time point was: sample taken at primary tumor resection. Extraction of whole RNA from tumor, nontumor lung or frozen PBMC preceded unsorted sequencing. One entry per CDR3 protein, called by TCRdb with MiXCR from the 5' RACE reads. In the table there are some 11,000 distinct CDR3 sequences, 7% to 9.5% of which are singletons. This clonotype is labeled as medium-sized (0.01 to 0.1%). Trimming cost V 6 bases and J 3 bases; bases outside gene matches: 5. The CDR3 has 15 amino acids. The germline gives CDR1 MNHEY, CDR2 SVGAGI.

The source material was PBMCs, sampled at surgery. This TCR was recovered from a male donor with early-stage non-small cell lung cancer. The chain has TRBV6-5 and TRBJ2-1, with TRBD2 matching 10 bases. The CDR3 DNA sequence: TGTGCCAGCAGACGTCCTAGCGGGGGCTACAATGAGCAGTTCTTC. This codes for CASRRPSGGYNEQFF.